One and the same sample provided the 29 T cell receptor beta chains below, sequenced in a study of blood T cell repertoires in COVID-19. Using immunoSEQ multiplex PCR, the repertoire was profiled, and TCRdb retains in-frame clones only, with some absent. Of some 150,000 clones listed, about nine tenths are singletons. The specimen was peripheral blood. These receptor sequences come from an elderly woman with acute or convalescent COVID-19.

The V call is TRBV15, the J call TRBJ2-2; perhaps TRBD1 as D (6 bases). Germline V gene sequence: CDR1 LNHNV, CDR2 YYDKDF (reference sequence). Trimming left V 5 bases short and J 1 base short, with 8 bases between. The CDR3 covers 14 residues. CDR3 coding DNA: TGTGCCACCAGCCAGGACAGGAACACCGGGGAGCTGTTTTTT. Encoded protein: CATSQDRNTGELFF.

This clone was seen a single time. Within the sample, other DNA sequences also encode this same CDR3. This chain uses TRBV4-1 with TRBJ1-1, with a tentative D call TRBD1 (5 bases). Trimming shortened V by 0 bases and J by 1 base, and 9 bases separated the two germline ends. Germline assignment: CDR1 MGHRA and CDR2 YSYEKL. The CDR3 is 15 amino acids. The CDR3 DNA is TGCGCCAGCAGCCAAGAAGGCAGGGAGAACACTGAAGCTTTCTTT. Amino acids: CASSQEGRENTEAFF.

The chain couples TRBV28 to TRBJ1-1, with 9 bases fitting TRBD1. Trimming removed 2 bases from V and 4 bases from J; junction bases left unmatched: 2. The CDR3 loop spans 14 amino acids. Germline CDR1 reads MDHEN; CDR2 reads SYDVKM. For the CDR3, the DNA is TGTGCCAGCAGTTTAGAGACAGGGGGCACTGAAGCTTTCTTT. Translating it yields CASSLETGGTEAFF.

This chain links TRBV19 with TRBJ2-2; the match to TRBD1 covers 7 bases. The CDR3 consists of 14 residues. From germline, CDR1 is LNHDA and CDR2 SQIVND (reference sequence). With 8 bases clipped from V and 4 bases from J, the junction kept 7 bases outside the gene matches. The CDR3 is CASGITGVTGELFF. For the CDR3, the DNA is TGTGCCAGTGGGATCACAGGGGTCACCGGGGAGCTGTTTTTT.

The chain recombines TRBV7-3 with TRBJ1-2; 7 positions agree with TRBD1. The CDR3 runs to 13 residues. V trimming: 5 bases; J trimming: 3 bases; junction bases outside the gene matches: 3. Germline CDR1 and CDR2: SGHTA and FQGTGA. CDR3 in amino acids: CASSLTGDYGYTF. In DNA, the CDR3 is TGTGCCAGCAGCCTCACAGGGGACTATGGCTACACCTTC.

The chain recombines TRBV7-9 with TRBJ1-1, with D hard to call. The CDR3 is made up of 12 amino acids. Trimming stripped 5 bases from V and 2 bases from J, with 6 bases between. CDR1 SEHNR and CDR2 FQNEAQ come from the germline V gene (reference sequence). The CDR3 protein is CASSQTNTEAFF. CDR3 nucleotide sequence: TGTGCCAGCAGCCAAACAAACACTGAAGCTTTCTTT.

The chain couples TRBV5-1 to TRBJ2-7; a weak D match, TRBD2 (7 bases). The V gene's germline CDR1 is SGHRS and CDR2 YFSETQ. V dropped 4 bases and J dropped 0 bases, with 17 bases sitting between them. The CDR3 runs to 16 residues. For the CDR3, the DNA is TGCGCCAGCAGCGGCGCTGGGGGGGGGCCCTCCTACGAGCAGTACTTC. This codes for CASSGAGGGPSYEQYF.

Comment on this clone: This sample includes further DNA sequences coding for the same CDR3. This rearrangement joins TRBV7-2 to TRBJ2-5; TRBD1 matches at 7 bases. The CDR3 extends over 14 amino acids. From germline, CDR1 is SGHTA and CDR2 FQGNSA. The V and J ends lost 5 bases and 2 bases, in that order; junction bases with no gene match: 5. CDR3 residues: CASSLYRGQETQYF. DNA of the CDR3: TGTGCCAGCAGCCTCTACAGGGGTCAAGAGACCCAGTACTTC.

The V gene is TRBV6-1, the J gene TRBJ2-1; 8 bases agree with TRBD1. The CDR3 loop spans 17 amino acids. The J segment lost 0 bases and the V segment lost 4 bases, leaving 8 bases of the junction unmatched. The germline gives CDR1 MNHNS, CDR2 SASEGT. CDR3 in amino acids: CASSGLGQGASYNEQFF. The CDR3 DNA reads TGTGCCAGCAGTGGACTCGGACAGGGTGCCTCCTACAATGAGCAGTTCTTC.

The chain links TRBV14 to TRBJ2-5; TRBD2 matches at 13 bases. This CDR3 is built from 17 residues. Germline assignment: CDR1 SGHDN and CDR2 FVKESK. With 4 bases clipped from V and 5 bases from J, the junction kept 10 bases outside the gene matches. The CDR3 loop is CASSPRRTSGGTETQYF. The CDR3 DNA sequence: TGTGCCAGCAGCCCCCGACGGACTAGCGGGGGCACGGAGACCCAGTACTTC.

The chain's CDR3 is CASSSDRGLTDTQYF. As DNA, the CDR3 is TGTGCCAGCAGCTCTGACAGGGGGCTTACAGATACGCAGTATTTT. The gene calls are TRBV5-6 and TRBJ2-3, with TRBD1 identical over 10 bases. CDR1 SGHDT and CDR2 YYEEEE come from the germline V gene. The CDR3 is 15 residues long. With V trimmed by 3 bases and J by 3 bases, 4 bases remained unmatched.

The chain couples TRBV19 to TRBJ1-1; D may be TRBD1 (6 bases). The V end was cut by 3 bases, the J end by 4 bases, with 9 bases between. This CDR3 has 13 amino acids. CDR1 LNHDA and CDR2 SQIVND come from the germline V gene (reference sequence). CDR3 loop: CASSIGGATEAFF. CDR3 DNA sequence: TGTGCCAGTAGTATCGGGGGGGCCACTGAAGCTTTCTTT.

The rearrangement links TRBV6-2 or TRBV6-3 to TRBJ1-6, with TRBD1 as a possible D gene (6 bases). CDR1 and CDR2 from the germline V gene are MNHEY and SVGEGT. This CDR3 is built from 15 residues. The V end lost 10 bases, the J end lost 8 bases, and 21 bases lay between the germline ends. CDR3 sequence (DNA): TGTGCCACCGGCCCTCGGGGGGGCATTCATTCACCCCTCCACTTT. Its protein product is CATGPRGGIHSPLHF.

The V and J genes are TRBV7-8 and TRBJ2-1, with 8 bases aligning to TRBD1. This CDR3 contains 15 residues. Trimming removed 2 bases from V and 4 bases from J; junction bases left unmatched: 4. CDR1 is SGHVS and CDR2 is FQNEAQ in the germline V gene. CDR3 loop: CASSLTGGLYNEQFF. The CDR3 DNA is TGTGCCAGCAGCTTAACAGGGGGGCTTTACAATGAGCAGTTCTTC.

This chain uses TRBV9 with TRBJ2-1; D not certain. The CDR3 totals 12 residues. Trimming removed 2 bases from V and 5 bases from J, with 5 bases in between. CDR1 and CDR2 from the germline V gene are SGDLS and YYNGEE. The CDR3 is CASSVRDNEQFF. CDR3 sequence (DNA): TGTGCCAGCAGCGTTCGGGACAATGAGCAGTTCTTC.

CDR3 residues: CASSRDGRGGTEAFF. The CDR3 DNA follows: TGTGCCAGCAGCCGAGATGGCAGGGGAGGGACTGAAGCTTTCTTT. V usage is TRBV7-9 and J usage is TRBJ1-1; TRBD1 might be the D (6 bases). Trimming removed 5 bases from V and 5 bases from J, with 18 bases in between. CDR1 and CDR2 (germline): SEHNR, FQNEAQ (reference sequence). This CDR3 contains 15 residues.

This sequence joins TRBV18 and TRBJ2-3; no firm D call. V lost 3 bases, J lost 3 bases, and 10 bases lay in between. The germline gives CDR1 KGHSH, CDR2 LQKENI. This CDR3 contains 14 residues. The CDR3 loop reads CASSPATGTDTQYF. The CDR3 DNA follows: TGTGCCAGCTCACCCGCGACTGGAACAGATACGCAGTATTTT. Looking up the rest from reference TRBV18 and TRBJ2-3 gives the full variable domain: NAGVMQNPRHLVRRRGQEARLRCSPMKGHSHVYWYRQLPEEGLKFMVYLQKENIIDESGMPKERFSAEFPKEGPSILRIQQVVRGDSAAYFCASSPATGTDTQYFGPGTRLTVL.

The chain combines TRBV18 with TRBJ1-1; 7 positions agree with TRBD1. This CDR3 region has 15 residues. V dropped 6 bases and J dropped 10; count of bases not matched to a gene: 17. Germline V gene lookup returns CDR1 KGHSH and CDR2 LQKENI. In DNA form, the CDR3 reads TGTGCCAGCTCGCGCTCCCGGGACAGCAACTGGGGAGCTTTCTTT. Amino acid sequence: CASSRSRDSNWGAFF.

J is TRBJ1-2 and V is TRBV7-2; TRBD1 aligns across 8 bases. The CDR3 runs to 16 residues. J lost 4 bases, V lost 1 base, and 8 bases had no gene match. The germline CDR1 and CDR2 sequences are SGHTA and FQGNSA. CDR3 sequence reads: CASSLGRTGTVYGYTF. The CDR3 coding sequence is TGTGCCAGCAGCTTAGGACGGACAGGGACCGTCTATGGCTACACCTTC.

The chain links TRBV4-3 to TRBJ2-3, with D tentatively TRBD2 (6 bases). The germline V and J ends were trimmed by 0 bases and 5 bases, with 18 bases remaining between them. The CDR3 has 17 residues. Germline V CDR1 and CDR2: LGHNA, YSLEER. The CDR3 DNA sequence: TGCGCCAGCAGCCAAGATACTTTTGGAGGGGTTGGAGATACGCAGTATTTT. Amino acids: CASSQDTFGGVGDTQYF.

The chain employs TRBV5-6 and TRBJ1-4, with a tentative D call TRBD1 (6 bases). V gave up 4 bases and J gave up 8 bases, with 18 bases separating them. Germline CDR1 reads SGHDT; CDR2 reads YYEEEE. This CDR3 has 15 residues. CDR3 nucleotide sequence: TGTGCCAGCAGCGACCGGGGACAAATTGTGGAAAAACTGTTTTTT. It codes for CASSDRGQIVEKLFF.

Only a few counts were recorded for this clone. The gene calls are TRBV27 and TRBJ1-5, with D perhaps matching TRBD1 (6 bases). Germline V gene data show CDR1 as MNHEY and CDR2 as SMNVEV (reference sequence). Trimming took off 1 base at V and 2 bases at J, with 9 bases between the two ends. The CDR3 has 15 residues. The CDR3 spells CASSLWGPGNQPQHF. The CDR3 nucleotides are TGTGCCAGCAGTTTATGGGGGCCAGGCAATCAGCCCCAGCATTTT.

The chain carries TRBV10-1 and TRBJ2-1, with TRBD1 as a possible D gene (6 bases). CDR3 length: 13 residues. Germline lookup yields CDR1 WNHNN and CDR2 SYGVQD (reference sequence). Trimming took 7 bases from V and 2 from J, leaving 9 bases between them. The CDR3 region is CASTRDTYNEQFF. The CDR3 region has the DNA TGCGCCAGCACCAGGGACACCTACAATGAGCAGTTCTTC.

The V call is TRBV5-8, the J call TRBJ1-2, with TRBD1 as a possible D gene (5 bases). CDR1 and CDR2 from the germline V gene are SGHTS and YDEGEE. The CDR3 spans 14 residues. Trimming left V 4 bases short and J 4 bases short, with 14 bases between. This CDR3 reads CASSQGLLGYGYTF. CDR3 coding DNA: TGTGCCAGCAGCCAGGGTCTTCTCGGCTATGGCTACACCTTC.

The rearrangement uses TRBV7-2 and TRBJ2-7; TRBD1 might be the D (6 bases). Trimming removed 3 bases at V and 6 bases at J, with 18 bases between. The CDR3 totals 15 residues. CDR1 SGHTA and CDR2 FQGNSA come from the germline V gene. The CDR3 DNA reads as TGTGCCAGCAGCTTGGTAGACCTTACCAGGGGCGAGCAGTACTTC. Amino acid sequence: CASSLVDLTRGEQYF.

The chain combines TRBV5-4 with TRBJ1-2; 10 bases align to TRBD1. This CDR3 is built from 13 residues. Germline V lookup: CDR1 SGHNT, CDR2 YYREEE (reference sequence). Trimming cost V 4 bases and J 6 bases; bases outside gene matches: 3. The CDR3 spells CASSIGTGDGYTF. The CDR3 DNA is TGTGCCAGCAGCATCGGGACAGGGGATGGCTACACCTTC.

CDR3 sequence: CASSGTGGYEQYF. The DNA of the CDR3 is TGTGCCAGCAGTGGGACAGGCGGCTACGAGCAGTACTTC. The rearrangement links TRBV2 to TRBJ2-7, with 7 bases fitting TRBD1. V was clipped by 4 bases and J by 3 bases; unmatched bases: 3. The CDR3 is made up of 13 amino acids. Germline assignment: CDR1 SNHLY and CDR2 FYNNEI.

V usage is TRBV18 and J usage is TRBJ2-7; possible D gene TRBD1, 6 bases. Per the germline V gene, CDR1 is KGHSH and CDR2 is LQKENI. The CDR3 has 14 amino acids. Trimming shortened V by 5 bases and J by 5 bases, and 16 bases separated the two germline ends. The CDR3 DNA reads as TGTGCCAGCTCATCAGGGCTCAGGGGAGACGAGCAGTACTTC. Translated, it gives CASSSGLRGDEQYF. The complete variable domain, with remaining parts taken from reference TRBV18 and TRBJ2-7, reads NAGVMQNPRHLVRRRGQEARLRCSPMKGHSHVYWYRQLPEEGLKFMVYLQKENIIDESGMPKERFSAEFPKEGPSILRIQQVVRGDSAAYFCASSSGLRGDEQYFGPGTRLTVT.

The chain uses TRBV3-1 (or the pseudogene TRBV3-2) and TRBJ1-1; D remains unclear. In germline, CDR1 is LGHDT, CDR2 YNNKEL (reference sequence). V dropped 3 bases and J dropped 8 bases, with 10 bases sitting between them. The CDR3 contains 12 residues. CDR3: CASSQEGEEAFF. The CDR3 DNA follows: TGTGCCAGCAGCCAGGAGGGTGAGGAAGCTTTCTTT.